This TCR beta chain was found in a study of T cells in Graves' hyperthyroidism and ophthalmopathy. This clonotype was seen at least ten times. The antigen is undetermined. The CDR3 covers 13 residues. Germline loops: CDR1 SGHRS, CDR2 YFSETQ. V trimming: 6 bases; J trimming: 6 bases; junction bases outside the gene matches: 7. Study-level results: The model anticipated ophthalmopathy a median approximately 6.5 months pre-onset.

Amplified TCR beta CDR3 regions derived from RNA transcripts. Initially, a first-round RT-PCR of the TCR CDR3 employed the HTBI primer set. TCRdb passed the multiplex PCR reads through MiXCR, listing each CDR3 protein once. The profile covers roughly 740,000 distinct CDR3 sequences, with less than 20% appearing a single time and under 9.5% taken by the ten largest. Stable Graves' hyperthyroidism meant no ophthalmopathy progression within 18 months. The sequence was obtained from a man aged 18 to 30 with Graves' hyperthyroidism. The chain uses TRBV5-1 and TRBJ2-7; 9 bases match TRBD1. The sample taken for sequencing was blood. This CDR3 reads CASTGGQGLEQYF. The CDR3 DNA reads as TGCGCCAGCACCGGAGGACAGGGGCTCGAGCAGTACTTC.